These 29 T cell receptor beta chains were all obtained from the same sample, sequenced in a study of radiotherapy plus CTLA-4 blockade in lung cancer. Measured with immunoSEQ multiplex PCR; TCRdb has only the in-frame clones, and not every one. In the table there are 80,000 or so clones, under 80% of which are singletons. This material consisted of peripheral blood, taken from a patient treated with radiotherapy plus ipilimumab. The source is a human donor with non-small cell lung cancer who had a partial response to radiotherapy plus ipilimumab. Some clones in this sample may be carry-over from other donors' samples.

This chain connects TRBV5-1 to TRBJ1-1; weak D call: TRBD1 (5 bases). The CDR3 spans 14 residues. Germline V gene data show CDR1 as SGHRS and CDR2 as YFSETQ. V lost 0 bases and J 4 bases, leaving 10 bases between the germline ends. The CDR3 loop reads CASSLEGRGTEAFF. DNA for the CDR3: TGCGCCAGCAGCTTGGAGGGGAGGGGCACTGAAGCTTTCTTT.

The chain has TRBV28 and TRBJ1-2; the match to TRBD1 covers 8 bases. The CDR3 spans 14 residues. Germline assignment: CDR1 MDHEN and CDR2 SYDVKM. V dropped 2 bases and J dropped 3; count of bases not matched to a gene: 2. For the CDR3, the DNA is TGTGCCAGCAGTTTAGGACAGGGAGACTATGGCTACACCTTC. Amino acids: CASSLGQGDYGYTF.

The rearrangement uses TRBV19 and TRBJ2-3, with TRBD1 identical over 8 bases. After removal of 1 base from V and 2 bases from J, the junction contained 5 bases not matched to a gene. CDR3 length equals 16 residues. Germline lookup yields CDR1 LNHDA and CDR2 SQIVND (reference sequence). CDR3 in amino acids: CASSIVRDRYTDTQYF. The CDR3 nucleotides read TGTGCCAGTAGTATAGTAAGGGACAGGTACACAGATACGCAGTATTTT.

This clone was detected only a few times. This sequence joins TRBV18 and TRBJ2-7; 8 nucleotides align to TRBD1. The CDR3 spans 14 residues. Germline loops: CDR1 KGHSH, CDR2 LQKENI. Losses at the gene ends were 2 bases for V and 1 base for J; bases not matched to a gene: 1. The CDR3 here is CASSPRTGSYEQYF. CDR3 coding DNA: TGTGCCAGCTCACCAAGGACAGGGTCCTACGAGCAGTACTTC.

V is TRBV9 and J is TRBJ2-3; tentative D call: TRBD2 (5 bases). Trimming took 0 bases from V and 4 from J, leaving 12 bases between them. The CDR3 has 15 amino acids. The germline CDR1 and CDR2 sequences are SGDLS and YYNGEE. In DNA, the CDR3 is TGTGCCAGCAGCGTAGGGTCTAGCTTGGCAGATACGCAGTATTTT. Translating it yields CASSVGSSLADTQYF.

The rearrangement uses TRBV29-1 and TRBJ2-1; D gene unclear. CDR3 length: 11 amino acids. The V and J ends lost 1 base and 8 bases respectively, with 6 bases between them. Per the germline V gene, CDR1 is SQVTM and CDR2 is ANQGSEA. The CDR3 here is CSVEVVDEQFF. CDR3 DNA: TGCAGCGTTGAAGTAGTAGATGAGCAGTTCTTC.

The chain combines TRBV29-1 with TRBJ2-5; 10 bases are shared with TRBD1. With 4 bases clipped from V and 5 bases from J, the junction kept 7 bases outside the gene matches. This CDR3 contains 14 residues. Germline loops: CDR1 SQVTM, CDR2 ANQGSEA. The DNA of the CDR3 is TGCAGCGTTGCGACAGGGGGCATTGGGGAGACCCAGTACTTC. Protein sequence: CSVATGGIGETQYF.

V usage is TRBV27 and J usage is TRBJ2-3, with 11 bases fitting TRBD2. The CDR3 extends over 14 amino acids. Germline V lookup: CDR1 MNHEY, CDR2 SMNVEV (reference sequence). The trim removed 5 bases at V and 5 bases at J, leaving 3 bases unmatched. The chain's CDR3 is CASSLGLAGDTQYF. In nucleotides, the CDR3 is TGTGCCAGCAGTCTTGGACTAGCGGGAGATACGCAGTATTTT.

The chain links TRBV5-5 to TRBJ2-7, with 9 bases fitting TRBD2. The germline V gene encodes CDR1 SGHKS and CDR2 YYEKEE (reference sequence). The trim removed 4 bases at V and 9 bases at J, leaving 14 bases unmatched. CDR3 length: 15 amino acids. The CDR3 protein is CASSRLAGGAAVQYF. Here the CDR3 DNA reads TGTGCCAGCAGCCGTCTCGCGGGGGGGGCAGCTGTGCAGTACTTC.

This clone was seen more than once but under ten times. This chain connects TRBV4-3 to TRBJ2-7; TRBD1 matches at 9 bases. The CDR3 is 15 amino acids. V shed 7 bases, J shed 1 base, and the junction held 8 bases outside the gene matches. Germline CDR1 LGHNA, CDR2 YSLEER. CDR3 residues: CASTPGQGFSYEQYF. As DNA, the CDR3 is TGCGCCAGCACCCCAGGACAGGGGTTTTCCTACGAGCAGTACTTC.

J is TRBJ1-3 and V is TRBV6-1; 8 nucleotides match TRBD1. Germline CDR1 is MNHNS and CDR2 is SASEGT. Trimming removed 6 bases from V and 3 bases from J; junction bases left unmatched: 7. The CDR3 totals 15 residues. The CDR3 reads CASRLDREDGNTIYF. The DNA for the CDR3 is TGTGCCAGCAGACTGGACAGGGAAGATGGAAACACCATATATTTT.

The sample holds one count of this clone. This chain links TRBV29-1 with TRBJ1-1, with D tentatively TRBD1 (5 bases). The CDR3 loop spans 12 amino acids. CDR1 is SQVTM and CDR2 is ANQGSEA in the germline V gene. Between the trimmed V and J ends, which lost 1 base and 3 bases, there was a span of 6 bases. The CDR3 region is CSVEGGDTEAFF. The CDR3 DNA is TGCAGCGTTGAAGGGGGGGACACTGAAGCTTTCTTT.

The chain couples TRBV28 to TRBJ1-2, with 7 positions matching TRBD1. J lost 4 bases, V lost 6 bases, and 5 bases had no gene match. The length of the CDR3 is 13 residues. Germline V gene data show CDR1 as MDHEN and CDR2 as SYDVKM. This CDR3 is CASRDDRAYGYTF. CDR3 coding DNA: TGTGCCAGCAGAGATGACAGGGCCTATGGCTACACCTTC.

This clone was seen only a few times. The CDR3, as DNA: TGTGCCAGCAACGCGAGGCTAGAGAGGGAAGCTTTCTTT. Its protein product is CASNARLEREAFF. The V gene is TRBV28, the J gene TRBJ1-1; D is unclear. The CDR3 has 13 amino acids. The V and J ends lost 7 bases and 8 bases respectively, with 17 bases between them. Germline CDR1 reads MDHEN; CDR2 reads SYDVKM.

The chain is built from TRBV19 and TRBJ1-5; 7 positions agree with TRBD1. The CDR3 runs 14 residues. J gave up 6 bases and V 7 bases, and 9 bases lay outside the gene matches. The germline gives CDR1 LNHDA, CDR2 SQIVND (reference sequence). This CDR3 is CASKQGTAGQPQHF. In DNA form, the CDR3 reads TGTGCCAGTAAACAGGGGACGGCCGGTCAGCCCCAGCATTTT.

The chain combines TRBV2 with TRBJ2-2, with D possibly TRBD1 on 6 matching bases. CDR3 length equals 15 residues. Looked up from germline, CDR1 is SNHLY and CDR2 is FYNNEI. Trimming took off 3 bases at V and 4 bases at J, with 12 bases between the two ends. The DNA of the CDR3 is TGTGCCAGCAGTGACTACAGGGATGGCACCGGGGAGCTGTTTTTT. Protein sequence: CASSDYRDGTGELFF.

The chain carries TRBV15 and TRBJ2-7, with a possible D match to TRBD1 (5 bases). V lost 0 bases to trimming and J lost 2 bases, with 11 bases between them. The CDR3 covers 15 residues. Germline-derived CDR1 and CDR2 are LNHNV and YYDKDF (reference sequence). Here the CDR3 DNA reads TGTGCCACCAGCAGAGATCTAGGCAGGGCCTACGAGCAGTACTTC. Its protein product is CATSRDLGRAYEQYF.

The chain uses TRBV6-1 and TRBJ2-1; TRBD2 agrees at 14 bases. The germline V gene encodes CDR1 MNHNS and CDR2 SASEGT. V lost 7 bases and J lost 12; bases outside the gene matches: 8. CDR3 length: 14 amino acids. The CDR3 protein is CASMTSGGAVGQFF. The CDR3 DNA sequence: TGTGCCAGCATGACTAGCGGGGGGGCTGTAGGGCAGTTCTTC.

The rearrangement links TRBV12-5 to TRBJ1-4; no definite D call. Trimming left V 6 bases short and J 4 bases short, with 12 bases between. The CDR3 spans 14 residues. In germline, CDR1 is LGHNT, CDR2 FRNRAP. For the CDR3, the DNA is TGTGCTAGTGGCTTATCGGAGGGTAATGAAAAACTGTTTTTT. Its translation is CASGLSEGNEKLFF.

The CDR3 DNA sequence: TGTGCCAGCAGCCAAGATCGACTCCTCAACTATGGCTACACCTTC. Its translation: CASSQDRLLNYGYTF. This chain links TRBV14 with TRBJ1-2; D is undetermined. Trimming took 0 bases from V and 2 from J, leaving 10 bases between them. The CDR3 sequence is 15 residues long. Germline loops: CDR1 SGHDN, CDR2 FVKESK. Using reference TRBV14 and TRBJ1-2 for the parts outside the CDR3, the full variable domain is EAGVTQFPSHSVIEKGQTVTLRCDPISGHDNLYWYRRVMGKEIKFLLHFVKESKQDESGMPNNRFLAERTGGTYSTLKVQPAELEDSGVYFCASSQDRLLNYGYTFGSGTRLTVV.

The rearrangement uses TRBV2 and TRBJ2-1; 10 bases are a match to TRBD2. V dropped 5 bases and J dropped 0; count of bases not matched to a gene: 1. This CDR3 spans 15 amino acids. Germline V lookup: CDR1 SNHLY, CDR2 FYNNEI. This CDR3 reads CASSRLAGSYNEQFF. The CDR3 bases are TGTGCCAGCAGTCGACTAGCGGGCTCCTACAATGAGCAGTTCTTC.

This chain uses TRBV7-6 with TRBJ2-7; 11 bases align to TRBD1. With V trimmed by 5 bases and J by 4 bases, 10 bases remained unmatched. Germline loops: CDR1 SGHVS, CDR2 FNYEAQ. The CDR3 is 16 residues long. Here the CDR3 reads CASSLRDRGSSYEQYF. Written as DNA, the CDR3 is TGTGCCAGCAGCCTCCGGGACAGGGGGTCTTCTTACGAGCAGTACTTC.

The gene calls are TRBV7-8 and TRBJ2-1; 8 bases match TRBD2. V gave up 8 bases and J gave up 5 bases; unmatched junction bases: 8. Looked up from germline, CDR1 is SGHVS and CDR2 is FQNEAQ. There are 14 residues in the CDR3. The CDR3 protein is CASAPGGVNNEQFF. CDR3 DNA sequence: TGTGCCAGCGCGCCCGGGGGGGTCAACAATGAGCAGTTCTTC. Combining the CDR3 with reference TRBV7-8 and TRBJ2-1 gives the whole variable domain GAGVSQSPRYKVAKRGQDVALRCDPISGHVSLFWYQQALGQGPEFLTYFQNEAQLDKSGLPSDRFFAERPEGSVSTLKIQRTQQEDSAVYLCASAPGGVNNEQFFGPGTRLTVL.

This sequence joins TRBV6-5 and TRBJ2-7; D remains ambiguous. Trimming removed 6 bases at V and 5 bases at J, with 17 bases between. Germline CDR1 is MNHEY and CDR2 is SVGAGI. The CDR3 is 14 residues long. CDR3 amino acids: CASRTHYDDHEQYF. In DNA form, the CDR3 reads TGTGCCAGCAGAACGCACTACGACGACCACGAGCAGTACTTC.

Concerning this clone: Mismatch with germline at one junction end may stem from a read error. The chain recombines TRBV19 with TRBJ1-5; 8 bases are shared with TRBD1. CDR1 and CDR2 from the germline V gene are LNHDA and SQIVND (reference sequence). The CDR3 loop spans 14 amino acids. CDR3 DNA: TGTGTCAGTAGTCCCGCAGGGGGCGGGCAGCCCCAGCATTTT. Its translation is CVSSPAGGGQPQHF.

The V call is TRBV4-2, the J call TRBJ1-5; D is possibly TRBD1 (5 bases). Germline V CDR1 and CDR2: LGHNA, YNFKEQ. Trimming shortened V by 0 bases and J by 5 bases, and 14 bases separated the two germline ends. This CDR3 has 16 amino acids. CDR3 sequence reads: CASSQEGGIPHQPQHF. Written as DNA, the CDR3 is TGTGCCAGCAGCCAAGAGGGGGGGATTCCCCATCAGCCCCAGCATTTT.

This rearrangement joins TRBV4-3 to TRBJ1-1; no definite D call. Trimming cost V 0 bases and J 11 bases, with 19 bases left between them. CDR3 length: 15 amino acids. The germline V gene has CDR1 LGHNA and CDR2 YSLEER. The CDR3 DNA sequence: TGCGCCAGCAGCCAAGATCTTGTTTCGGTTAGCGGGGCTTTCTTT. Translated: CASSQDLVSVSGAFF.

This chain connects TRBV6-1 to TRBJ2-1; 12 bases are shared with TRBD2. J was trimmed by 8 bases and V by 3 bases; bases with no gene match: 5. The CDR3 is 15 amino acids. CDR1 and CDR2 (germline): MNHNS, SASEGT. DNA of the CDR3: TGTGCCAGCAGTGACGGACTAGCGGGGATGTATGAGCAGTTCTTC. Its protein is CASSDGLAGMYEQFF.

The chain couples TRBV5-1 to TRBJ1-1; D is uncertain. V dropped 4 bases and J dropped 0 bases, with 7 bases sitting between them. Per germline, CDR1 SGHRS and CDR2 YFSETQ. The CDR3 consists of 13 residues. The CDR3 loop is CASSTRLNTEAFF. The CDR3 region has the DNA TGCGCCAGCAGCACTAGACTGAACACTGAAGCTTTCTTT.